This T cell receptor beta chain was sequenced during a study of cytomegalovirus exposure and HLA in healthy donors. Concerning this clone: Its target is unknown.

The study's findings and limits: The study flagged approximately 180 TCR beta chains as cytomegalovirus-associated. CMV antigen specificity was confirmed in vitro for a few CMV-associated chains. With high specificity and sensitivity, the classifier reportedly diagnosed cytomegalovirus status.

Germline values: CDR1 KGHSH, CDR2 LQKENI. The length of the CDR3 is 15 residues. Trimming shortened V by 3 bases and J by 4 bases, and 12 bases separated the two germline ends. Repertoires were generated with immunoSEQ multiplex PCR, while TCRdb's copy carries only in-frame clones and drops some. The sample shows under 100,000 clones, approximately 96% of them seen only once. The V gene is TRBV18, the J gene TRBJ2-2; tentatively, D is TRBD1 (5 bases). The sequencing sample was made of PBMCs. The sequence derives from a woman under 30 in good health and CMV-seronegative. CDR3 bases: TGTGCCAGCTCACCGCAGGGAACGGGCACCGGGGAGCTGTTTTTT. It specifies CASSPQGTGTGELFF.